This passage covers 28 T cell receptor beta chains from one sample sequenced in a study of monozygotic twins with inflammatory bowel disease. Using the 5' RACE reads, TCRdb records one entry per CDR3 protein without DNA. The table for this sample gives about 300,000 distinct CDR3 sequences. Input material: blood. The receptors derive from a human donor with ulcerative colitis or Crohn's disease, or a healthy co-twin of an affected twin (not recorded which).

CDR3 region: CASSLAGKSTDEQYF. The chain couples TRBV5-1 to TRBJ2-7. From germline, CDR1 is SGHRS and CDR2 YFSETQ. CDR3 length equals 15 residues.

This sequence joins TRBV13 and TRBJ1-6; the D gene TCRdb calls, TRBD1, cannot be checked with no DNA. This CDR3 region has 15 residues. Looked up from germline, CDR1 is PRHDT and CDR2 is FYEKMQ (reference sequence). The CDR3 sequence is CASTPRGAYNSPLHF. Complete variable domain (other parts from reference TRBV13 and TRBJ1-6): AAGVIQSPRHLIKEKRETATLKCYPIPRHDTVYWYQQGPGQDPQFLISFYEKMQSDKGSIPDRFSAQQFSDYHSELNMSSLELGDSALYFCASTPRGAYNSPLHFGNGTRLTVT.

The V gene is TRBV29-1, the J gene TRBJ2-5; TCRdb names TRBD2, which stays unverified in the absence of DNA. The CDR3 runs 16 residues. From germline, CDR1 is SQVTM and CDR2 ANQGSEA. The CDR3 spells CSVGLAGQGPQETQYF.

V usage is TRBV6-5 and J usage is TRBJ2-7; TCRdb's assignment of TRBD1 cannot be checked, as there is no DNA. Germline CDR1 MNHEY, CDR2 SVGAGI. The CDR3 length is 13 residues. The CDR3 protein is CASNPRASYEQYF.

The V and J genes are TRBV6-5 and TRBJ2-5; the TCRdb D gene call, TRBD1, has no DNA to confirm it. This CDR3 contains 15 residues. The germline V gene encodes CDR1 MNHEY and CDR2 SVGAGI. CDR3 protein: CASSYSFARAETQYF.

J is TRBJ2-7 and V is TRBV12-3 or TRBV12-4; no DNA is available, so the TRBD1 call from TCRdb remains unchecked. The CDR3 is made up of 15 amino acids. The CDR3 sequence is CASKPTGGLSYEQYF.

This rearrangement joins TRBV2 to TRBJ2-5; the TCRdb call, TRBD1, lacks DNA for checking. Germline assignment: CDR1 SNHLY and CDR2 FYNNEI. The CDR3 length is 13 residues. The CDR3 protein is CASSVLRGETQYF.

The chain uses TRBV20-1 and TRBJ1-3; TCRdb returns TRBD1, unconfirmable since there is no DNA. CDR3 length: 15 amino acids. Germline V gives CDR1 DFQATT, CDR2 SNEGSKA (reference sequence). This CDR3 is CSAGGLRSSGNTIYF.

This chain joins TRBV14 and TRBJ2-1; TCRdb proposes TRBD2, but this gene call is untestable without DNA. Germline V gives CDR1 SGHDN, CDR2 FVKESK. CDR3 length: 14 amino acids. This chain's CDR3 is CASSQALDRNEQFF.

The chain carries TRBV29-1 and TRBJ1-1. The germline V gene encodes CDR1 SQVTM and CDR2 ANQGSEA. This CDR3 has 12 residues. CDR3: CSVGRDGPGAFF.

The chain combines TRBV10-3 with TRBJ2-7; checking the TCRdb D call of TRBD1 is not possible without DNA. CDR1 ENHRY and CDR2 SYGVKD come from the germline V gene. The CDR3 contains 12 residues. The CDR3 here is CATTTGSYEQYF.

This chain joins TRBV18 and TRBJ2-1; TCRdb calls TRBD2, which cannot be checked without DNA. The germline CDR1 and CDR2 sequences are KGHSH and LQKENI. This CDR3 region has 14 residues. CDR3 loop: CASSPSGLAGEQFF.

The rearrangement uses TRBV6-6 and TRBJ2-1; with no DNA, the TCRdb D assignment of TRBD2 cannot be verified. The V gene's germline CDR1 is MNHNY and CDR2 SVGAGI (reference sequence). The CDR3 contains 13 residues. CDR3 sequence reads: CASSPAGGSRQFF.

The chain employs TRBV7-9 and TRBJ2-7; checking the TCRdb D call of TRBD1 is not possible without DNA. The CDR3 runs to 14 residues. CDR1 and CDR2 from the germline V gene are SEHNR and FQNEAQ (reference sequence). The CDR3 is CASLGWGGESEQYF. Supplemented by reference TRBV7-9 and TRBJ2-7, the full variable domain reads DTGVSQNPRHKITKRGQNVTFRCDPISEHNRLYWYRQTLGQGPEFLTYFQNEAQLEKSRLLSDRFSAERPKGSFSTLEIQRTEQGDSAMYLCASLGWGGESEQYFGPGTRLTVT.

The rearrangement links TRBV20-1 to TRBJ2-3; TCRdb lists TRBD2, though no DNA is available to test this call. The CDR3 has 14 amino acids. The germline V gene has CDR1 DFQATT and CDR2 SNEGSKA (reference sequence). This CDR3 is CSASTSGSSDTQYF.

The V call is TRBV6-1, the J call TRBJ2-1. This CDR3 contains 16 residues. Germline assignment: CDR1 MNHNS and CDR2 SASEGT. CDR3 protein: CASLVERAVWFDEQFF.

The chain couples TRBV5-1 to TRBJ2-1; with no DNA, the TCRdb D assignment of TRBD1 cannot be verified. Germline values: CDR1 SGHRS, CDR2 YFSETQ. The CDR3 is 15 residues long. CDR3 in amino acids: CASSLGGQNYNEQFF.

V usage is TRBV9 and J usage is TRBJ2-3; TCRdb returns TRBD2, unconfirmable since there is no DNA. The CDR3 covers 16 residues. Germline V lookup: CDR1 SGDLS, CDR2 YYNGEE. CDR3 region: CASSVGWSGATDTQYF.

This CDR3 is CASSLRGYSGNTIYF. This chain joins TRBV11-2 and TRBJ1-3. This CDR3 comprises 15 residues. The germline gives CDR1 SGHAT, CDR2 FQNNGV.

The rearrangement joins TRBV30 to TRBJ1-2. Germline CDR1 and CDR2: GTSNPN and SVGIG (reference sequence). The CDR3 loop spans 13 amino acids. The CDR3 reads CAWRDQSFYGYTF.

The rearrangement uses TRBV4-3 and TRBJ2-7. CDR1 and CDR2 from the germline V gene are LGHNA and YSLEER. This CDR3 has 15 amino acids. The CDR3 sequence: CASSQDSGYSYEQYF.

This chain joins TRBV11-2 and TRBJ1-2; there is no DNA to check the TCRdb D call of TRBD1. Germline V gene lookup returns CDR1 SGHAT and CDR2 FQNNGV. The CDR3 extends over 11 amino acids. CDR3 residues: CASSSGQGGTF. Based on the CDR3 plus reference TRBV11-2 and TRBJ1-2, the full variable domain is EAGVAQSPRYKIIEKRQSVAFWCNPISGHATLYWYQQILGQGPKLLIQFQNNGVVDDSQLPKDRFSAERLKGVDSTLKIQPAKLEDSAVYLCASSSGQGGTFGSGTRLTVV.

This chain uses TRBV3-1 with TRBJ2-1; TCRdb's D gene call, TRBD2, goes unchecked for lack of DNA. The germline gives CDR1 LGHDT, CDR2 YNNKEL (reference sequence). CDR3 length equals 16 residues. This CDR3 is CASSRRASGMYNEQFF.

This chain links TRBV20-1 with TRBJ2-7; lacking DNA, the TRBD2 call made by TCRdb goes unchecked. The CDR3 is 16 amino acids. Per germline, CDR1 DFQATT and CDR2 SNEGSKA (reference sequence). The chain's CDR3 is CSASPILAGGAYEQYF.

The V call is TRBV9, the J call TRBJ1-2. In germline, CDR1 is SGDLS, CDR2 YYNGEE. CDR3 size: 15 residues. This CDR3 reads CASSQTMYSGYGYTF.

The rearrangement uses TRBV9 and TRBJ2-5; the D gene TCRdb calls, TRBD1, cannot be checked with no DNA. The germline gives CDR1 SGDLS, CDR2 YYNGEE. This CDR3 is 16 amino acids long. This CDR3 reads CASSVGSTGGLETQYF.

The rearrangement joins TRBV20-1 to TRBJ2-2; TCRdb returns TRBD2, unconfirmable since there is no DNA. CDR3 size: 17 residues. In germline, CDR1 is DFQATT, CDR2 SNEGSKA (reference sequence). The CDR3 reads CSARGKRGGSNTGELFF.

CDR3 sequence: CASSVVQSSEQYF. The chain joins TRBV9 to TRBJ2-7. The germline gives CDR1 SGDLS, CDR2 YYNGEE. This CDR3 region has 13 residues. Looking up the rest from reference TRBV9 and TRBJ2-7 gives the full variable domain: DSGVTQTPKHLITATGQRVTLRCSPRSGDLSVYWYQQSLDQGLQFLIQYYNGEERAKGNILERFSAQQFPDLHSELNLSSLELGDSALYFCASSVVQSSEQYFGPGTRLTVT.